A selection of T cell receptor beta chains follows, all from one sample in a study of blood T cell repertoires in COVID-19. Only in-frame clones appear in the TCRdb table, and some are missing; sequencing was by immunoSEQ multiplex PCR. The sample records about 43,000 clones, just over 85% being singletons. The material sequenced was peripheral blood. The receptors were gathered from a man aged 60 to 75 with active COVID-19. The CDR3 runs from the conserved cysteine through the conserved F or W. Fields, in order: V gene, J gene, clone size, D gene, CDR3 protein, CDR3 DNA. D genes are given only for firm matches. Not every row has a clone size; where given, it reads once, few, many or a size class.

v_call: TRBV3-1/TRBV3-2
j_call: TRBJ1-2
clone_size: once
d_call: TRBD1
cdr3_aa: CASSQGQGYGYTF
cdr3_nt: TGTGCCAGCAGCCAAGGACAGGGATATGGCTACACCTTC

v_call: TRBV10-3
j_call: TRBJ1-5
clone_size: few
d_call: .
cdr3_aa: CAISDNNQPQHF
cdr3_nt: TGTGCCATCAGTGATAACAATCAGCCCCAGCATTTT

v_call: TRBV11-2
j_call: TRBJ1-5
clone_size: .
d_call: .
cdr3_aa: CASSFAEGQPQHF
cdr3_nt: TGTGCCAGCAGCTTCGCCGAGGGTCAGCCCCAGCATTTT

v_call: TRBV12-3/TRBV12-4
j_call: TRBJ1-2
clone_size: .
d_call: .
cdr3_aa: CASSPPGSYGYTF
cdr3_nt: TGTGCCAGCAGTCCGCCGGGATCCTATGGCTACACCTTC

v_call: TRBV7-2
j_call: TRBJ2-3
clone_size: .
d_call: .
cdr3_aa: CASSLNPRDTQYF
cdr3_nt: TGTGCCAGCAGCTTAAACCCGAGGGATACGCAGTATTTT

v_call: TRBV20-1
j_call: TRBJ1-1
clone_size: once
d_call: .
cdr3_aa: CSASSDSEAFF
cdr3_nt: TGCAGTGCCTCCTCCGACAGTGAAGCTTTCTTT

v_call: TRBV19
j_call: TRBJ2-1
clone_size: .
d_call: TRBD2
cdr3_aa: CASSSGGSSYNEQFF
cdr3_nt: TGTGCCAGTAGTAGCGGGGGAAGCTCCTACAATGAGCAGTTCTTC

v_call: TRBV27
j_call: TRBJ2-7
clone_size: few
d_call: TRBD2
cdr3_aa: CASSRLAGGTYEQYF
cdr3_nt: TGTGCCAGCAGCCGGTTAGCGGGAGGGACCTACGAGCAGTACTTC

v_call: TRBV7-2
j_call: TRBJ2-1
clone_size: medium-sized
d_call: TRBD1
cdr3_aa: CASSWGQGSYNEQFF
cdr3_nt: TGTGCCAGCAGCTGGGGACAGGGGTCCTACAATGAGCAGTTCTTC

v_call: TRBV19
j_call: TRBJ1-1
clone_size: .
d_call: TRBD1
cdr3_aa: CASSPRQGLNTEAFF
cdr3_nt: TGTGCCAGTAGTCCCCGACAGGGCTTGAACACTGAAGCTTTCTTT

v_call: TRBV28
j_call: TRBJ2-1
clone_size: .
d_call: TRBD2
cdr3_aa: CASSLRSSGIGEQFF
cdr3_nt: TGTGCCAGCAGTTTAAGGTCTAGCGGGATTGGTGAGCAGTTCTTC

v_call: TRBV19
j_call: TRBJ2-1
clone_size: .
d_call: .
cdr3_aa: CASSTTSSYNEQFF
cdr3_nt: TGTGCCAGTAGTACCACGAGCTCCTACAATGAGCAGTTCTTC

v_call: TRBV2
j_call: TRBJ1-1
clone_size: .
d_call: TRBD1
cdr3_aa: CASSADRGTEAFF
cdr3_nt: TGTGCCAGCAGTGCGGACAGGGGAACTGAAGCTTTCTTT

v_call: TRBV19
j_call: TRBJ1-4
clone_size: .
d_call: .
cdr3_aa: CASKGDLGTNEKLFF
cdr3_nt: TGTGCCAGTAAGGGGGATCTGGGAACTAATGAAAAACTGTTTTTT

v_call: TRBV2
j_call: TRBJ1-6
clone_size: .
d_call: TRBD1
cdr3_aa: CASGGQGAAGNSPLHF
cdr3_nt: TGTGCCAGCGGGGGACAGGGGGCGGCTGGGAATTCACCCCTCCACTTT

v_call: TRBV25-1
j_call: TRBJ2-1
clone_size: .
d_call: .
cdr3_aa: CASSVGGSYNEQFF
cdr3_nt: TGTGCCAGCAGTGTGGGGGGCTCCTACAATGAGCAGTTCTTC

v_call: TRBV27
j_call: TRBJ2-2
clone_size: .
d_call: TRBD1
cdr3_aa: CASSLDRGRLFF
cdr3_nt: TGTGCCAGCAGCTTAGACAGGGGTCGGTTGTTTTTT

v_call: TRBV5-4
j_call: TRBJ2-5
clone_size: .
d_call: TRBD2
cdr3_aa: CASSLLTGTSGRTRETQYF
cdr3_nt: TGTGCCAGCAGCCTCCTAACCGGGACTAGCGGGAGGACCAGGGAGACCCAGTACTTC

v_call: TRBV5-1
j_call: TRBJ2-3
clone_size: few
d_call: TRBD2
cdr3_aa: CASSPGLVSDTQYF
cdr3_nt: TGCGCCAGCAGCCCTGGACTAGTTTCAGATACGCAGTATTTT

v_call: TRBV19
j_call: TRBJ2-7
clone_size: .
d_call: .
cdr3_aa: CASSIGHTPDEQYF
cdr3_nt: TGTGCCAGTAGTATAGGACATACACCCGACGAGCAGTACTTC

v_call: TRBV19
j_call: TRBJ2-2
clone_size: few
d_call: .
cdr3_aa: CASSSGTGELFF
cdr3_nt: TGTGCCAGTTCGTCAGGAACCGGGGAGCTGTTTTTT

v_call: TRBV27
j_call: TRBJ2-2
clone_size: few
d_call: .
cdr3_aa: CASSQGLNTGELFF
cdr3_nt: TGTGCCAGCAGTCAGGGGTTGAACACCGGGGAGCTGTTTTTT

v_call: TRBV6-2/TRBV6-3
j_call: TRBJ2-7
clone_size: .
d_call: .
cdr3_aa: CASSRGGDHEQYF
cdr3_nt: TGTGCCAGCAGCCGAGGAGGGGACCACGAGCAGTACTTC

v_call: TRBV5-5
j_call: TRBJ1-1
clone_size: .
d_call: TRBD1
cdr3_aa: CASSRGQGATEAFF
cdr3_nt: TGTGCCAGCAGCCGAGGACAGGGGGCTACGGAAGCTTTCTTT

v_call: TRBV6-6
j_call: TRBJ2-7
clone_size: .
d_call: TRBD1
cdr3_aa: CASSDLGQGRLEQYF
cdr3_nt: TGTGCCAGCAGCGACCTGGGACAGGGCAGACTCGAGCAGTACTTC

v_call: TRBV27
j_call: TRBJ1-4
clone_size: .
d_call: TRBD1
cdr3_aa: CASKDRGSEKLFF
cdr3_nt: TGTGCCAGCAAGGACAGGGGTAGCGAAAAACTGTTTTTT

v_call: TRBV11-2
j_call: TRBJ1-4
clone_size: .
d_call: .
cdr3_aa: CASSFGAGGFNEKLFF
cdr3_nt: TGTGCCAGCAGCTTTGGGGCGGGGGGCTTTAATGAAAAACTGTTTTTT

v_call: TRBV18
j_call: TRBJ1-1
clone_size: .
d_call: TRBD1
cdr3_aa: CASSPPSTGAMNTEAFF
cdr3_nt: TGTGCCAGCTCACCTCCATCGACAGGGGCAATGAACACTGAAGCTTTCTTT

v_call: TRBV7-9
j_call: TRBJ2-7
clone_size: .
d_call: .
cdr3_aa: CASSPRPPAYEQYF
cdr3_nt: TGTGCCAGCAGCCCCAGGCCACCGGCCTACGAGCAGTACTTC

v_call: TRBV7-8
j_call: TRBJ2-7
clone_size: .
d_call: TRBD1
cdr3_aa: CASSGYQGASYEQYF
cdr3_nt: TGTGCCAGCAGCGGGTACCAGGGGGCGTCCTACGAGCAGTACTTC

v_call: TRBV2
j_call: TRBJ1-1
clone_size: .
d_call: .
cdr3_aa: CASSRRGPNTEAFF
cdr3_nt: TGTGCCAGCAGCCGACGGGGTCCGAACACTGAAGCTTTCTTT

v_call: TRBV7-9
j_call: TRBJ2-4
clone_size: .
d_call: .
cdr3_aa: CASSLPGVGNIQYF
cdr3_nt: TGTGCCAGCAGCTTACCAGGGGTGGGAAACATTCAGTACTTC

v_call: TRBV28
j_call: TRBJ2-7
clone_size: .
d_call: TRBD2
cdr3_aa: CASSHAGLAGGGSYEQYF
cdr3_nt: TGTGCCAGCAGCCATGCCGGACTAGCGGGAGGGGGCTCCTACGAGCAGTACTTC

v_call: TRBV19
j_call: TRBJ2-7
clone_size: .
d_call: .
cdr3_aa: CASSMRVSSYEQYF
cdr3_nt: TGTGCCAGTAGTATGAGGGTTTCATCCTACGAGCAGTACTTC

v_call: TRBV9
j_call: TRBJ2-1
clone_size: .
d_call: TRBD2
cdr3_aa: CASSVGGGAYNEQFF
cdr3_nt: TGTGCCAGCAGCGTAGGTGGGGGGGCCTACAATGAGCAGTTCTTC

v_call: TRBV7-2
j_call: TRBJ2-5
clone_size: few
d_call: .
cdr3_aa: CASRERALETQYF
cdr3_nt: TGTGCCAGCAGAGAGAGGGCCCTGGAGACCCAGTACTTC

v_call: TRBV6-1
j_call: TRBJ1-5
clone_size: .
d_call: .
cdr3_aa: CASSETNGGRAQHF
cdr3_nt: TGTGCCAGCAGTGAAACTAATGGGGGCAGGGCCCAGCATTTT

v_call: TRBV28
j_call: TRBJ2-5
clone_size: .
d_call: TRBD1
cdr3_aa: CASSFEISDRGGRETQYF
cdr3_nt: TGTGCCAGCAGTTTCGAGATAAGCGACAGGGGAGGAAGAGAGACCCAGTACTTC

v_call: TRBV6-5
j_call: TRBJ1-1
clone_size: .
d_call: .
cdr3_aa: CASSYSSWNTEAFF
cdr3_nt: TGTGCCAGCAGTTACTCCTCCTGGAACACTGAAGCTTTCTTT

v_call: TRBV5-4
j_call: TRBJ2-1
clone_size: few
d_call: TRBD2
cdr3_aa: CASSLGVASGIGQFF
cdr3_nt: TGTGCCAGCAGCTTGGGGGTGGCTAGCGGGATAGGACAGTTCTTC